The entry below gives a single T cell receptor (beta chain) sequence along with its context. These data originate in a study of radiotherapy plus CTLA-4 blockade in lung cancer. Assay: immunoSEQ multiplex PCR; the TCRdb copy retains only in-frame clones and omits some. This table holds 40,000 to 55,000 clones, roughly four fifths found once. Germline V gene sequence: CDR1 SGHTA, CDR2 FQGNSA. This CDR3 has 13 amino acids. The V and J ends lost 1 base and 6 bases respectively, with 10 bases between them. The sequence derives from a human donor with non-small cell lung cancer whose response to radiotherapy plus ipilimumab could not be evaluated. The V call is TRBV7-2, the J call TRBJ2-7; D may be TRBD1 (5 bases). Sequencing was performed on peripheral blood, taken from a patient treated with radiotherapy plus ipilimumab. CDR3 bases: TGTGCCAGCAGCTTAGGTGGACATTTCGAGCAGTACTTC. This gives the protein CASSLGGHFEQYF.